The rows below give T cell receptor beta chains drawn from one sample of a study of naive and memory T cell subsets. TCRdb re-derived calls from the UMI-ligation and nested PCR reads in MiXCR, one entry per CDR3 protein. The profile covers around 83,000 distinct CDR3 sequences, with 11% appearing a single time and 0.13% taken by the ten largest. Sequencing was performed on naive CD4+ T cells from blood. Source of these receptors: a human donor in good health. Each CDR3 is given with its conserved first and last residue. Each record gives: J gene, CDR3 length, V gene, clone size, D gene, CDR3 DNA, CDR3 protein. The D gene is left open where the match is weak. Part of the rows lack a size; the others show once, few, many or a class for expanded clones.

TRBJ2-3	15	TRBV28	-	TRBD2	TGTGCCAGCAGCTTGAGGACTAGCGTCACAGATACGCAGTATTTT	CASSLRTSVTDTQYF
TRBJ2-1	12	TRBV2	few	-	TGTGCCAGCAACACGGGGTGGGATGAGCAGTTCTTC	CASNTGWDEQFF
TRBJ1-6	15	TRBV3-1	-	TRBD1	TGTGCCAGCAGCCCAGGGGGTAACAGAAATTCACCCCTCCACTTT	CASSPGGNRNSPLHF
TRBJ1-5	13	TRBV6-2/TRBV6-3	many	-	TGTGCCAGCATGGTTGAAAACAATCAGCCCCAGCATTTT	CASMVENNQPQHF
TRBJ2-1	16	TRBV18	few	TRBD2	TGTGCCAGCTCACCACCGATGGTAGCGGGAGGTCATGAGCAGTTCTTC	CASSPPMVAGGHEQFF
TRBJ2-3	14	TRBV5-4	-	-	TGTGCCAGCAGGGGGGGACAGATCACAGATACGCAGTATTTT	CASRGGQITDTQYF
TRBJ1-2	17	TRBV6-2/TRBV6-3	few	-	TGTGCCAGCAGCACCCCTCCGTGGACACAACTTAACTATGGCTACACCTTC	CASSTPPWTQLNYGYTF
TRBJ1-1	14	TRBV6-2/TRBV6-3	-	-	TGTGCCAGCAGGAAGGGAGGTTGGAACACTGAAGCTTTCTTT	CASRKGGWNTEAFF
TRBJ2-5	16	TRBV5-1	few	-	TGCGCCAGCAGCTTGGTCTCAGGGGGGACCCAAGAGACCCAGTACTTC	CASSLVSGGTQETQYF
TRBJ2-1	17	TRBV25-1	many	TRBD1	TGTGCCAGCAGTCGAATTCGACAGGGGAGCTCCTACAATGAGCAGTTCTTC	CASSRIRQGSSYNEQFF
TRBJ2-7	13	TRBV6-5	many	-	TGTGCCAGCGGCCCGGGGGGCGCCTACGAGCAGTACTTC	CASGPGGAYEQYF
TRBJ1-2	12	TRBV20-1	-	-	TGCAGTGCTAGCGGACCTTCCTATGGCTACACCTTC	CSASGPSYGYTF
TRBJ2-1	15	TRBV4-2	few	TRBD2	TGTGCCAGCAGCCAAGCGGCGGGGGGGTACAATGAGCAGTTCTTC	CASSQAAGGYNEQFF
TRBJ1-1	13	TRBV10-3	few	-	TGTGCCATCAGGGGGACGGGGGACACTGAAGCTTTCTTT	CAIRGTGDTEAFF
TRBJ2-5	13	TRBV7-2	-	-	TGTGCCAGCAGCTCGGGACCGTCAGAGACCCAGTACTTC	CASSSGPSETQYF